This TCR beta chain derives from a study of blood T cell repertoires in COVID-19. The CDR3 totals 14 residues. Germline V gene sequence: CDR1 MRHNA, CDR2 SNTAGT. The ends were cut back, 3 bases at V and 0 bases at J, with 7 bases in the middle. Original analysis: Estimated nucleated cell counts came from reference gene primer amplification. TCRdb keeps only in-frame clones here, not all; method: immunoSEQ multiplex PCR. V and J calls and clone size are copied from that table; D and trimming were computed from the DNA. The sample lists some 330,000 clones; about nine tenths were seen once. Sample: peripheral blood. The rearrangement links TRBV6-4 to TRBJ2-3; D is perhaps TRBD2 (6 bases). This receptor was obtained from a woman aged 25 to 39 with COVID-19, enrolled during active disease. This CDR3 is CASSEGTSTDTQYF. DNA of the CDR3: TGTGCCAGCAGTGAGGGGACTAGCACAGATACGCAGTATTTT.